This T cell receptor beta chain stems from a study of shared clonotypes between healthy human individuals. With respect to this clone: The target antigen is unknown. The identical CDR3 is also encoded by other nucleotide sequences in the sample.

This CDR3 is built from 14 residues. With 6 bases clipped from V and 5 bases from J, the junction kept 7 bases outside the gene matches. Germline assignment: CDR1 MNHEY and CDR2 SMNVEV (reference sequence). Terminally differentiated effector memory CD45RA+ cells were excluded by CCR7 positive selection of CD45RO-negative cells. Replicate PCRs from sorted subsets contained roughly 200 ng DNA, which is roughly 30,000 T cell genomes. Method: immunoSEQ multiplex PCR; TCRdb's copy keeps in-frame clones and lacks some. The table records about 2.1 million clones, about 93% of them present only once. Study-wide points: Approximately 5.1% was the fraction of naive CD4 clonotypes found shared across several donors. Relative to clonotypes present in all four donors, those not shared had lower generation probabilities.

Sequenced sample: naive CD8+ T cells from PBMCs. The receptor's source is a young man in good health. Some clones in this sample may be carry-over from other donors' samples. J is TRBJ1-1 and V is TRBV27; 9 bases agree with TRBD1. CDR3 region: CASSLGQGWTEAFF. CDR3 in DNA: TGTGCCAGCAGCCTAGGACAGGGGTGGACTGAAGCTTTCTTT.